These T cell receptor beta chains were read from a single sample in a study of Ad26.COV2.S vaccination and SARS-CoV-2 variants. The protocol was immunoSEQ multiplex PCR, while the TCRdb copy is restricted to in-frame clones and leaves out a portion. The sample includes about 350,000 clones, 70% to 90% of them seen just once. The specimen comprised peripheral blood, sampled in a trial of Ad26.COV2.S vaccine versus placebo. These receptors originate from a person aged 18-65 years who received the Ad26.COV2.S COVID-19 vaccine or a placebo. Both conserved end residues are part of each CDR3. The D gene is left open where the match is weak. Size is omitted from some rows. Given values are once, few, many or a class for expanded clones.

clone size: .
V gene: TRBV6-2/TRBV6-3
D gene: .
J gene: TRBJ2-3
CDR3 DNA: TGTGCCAGCAGTTACCGTGACTTACCTAGCACAGATACGCAGTATTTT
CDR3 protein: CASSYRDLPSTDTQYF

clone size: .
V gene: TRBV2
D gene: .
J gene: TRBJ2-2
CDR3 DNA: TGTGCCAGCACCCGAGGGGGGGTCCGGAACACCGGGGAGCTGTTTTTT
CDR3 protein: CASTRGGVRNTGELFF

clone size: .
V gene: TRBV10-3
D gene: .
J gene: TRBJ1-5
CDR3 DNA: TGTGCCATCAGTGATATGGTGGGTCAGCCCCAGCATTTT
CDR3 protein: CAISDMVGQPQHF

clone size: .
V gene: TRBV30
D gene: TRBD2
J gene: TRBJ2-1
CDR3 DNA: TGTGCCATGTACGGGGGGAGCTCCTACAATGAGCAGTTCTTC
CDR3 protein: CAMYGGSSYNEQFF

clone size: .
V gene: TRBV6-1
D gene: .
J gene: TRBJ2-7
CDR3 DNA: TGTGCCAGCAGTGACGCACCGGACACCTACGAGCAGTACTTC
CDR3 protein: CASSDAPDTYEQYF

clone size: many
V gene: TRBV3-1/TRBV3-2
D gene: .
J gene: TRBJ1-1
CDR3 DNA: TGTGCCAGCAGCCAAGATACTCGGGGGGCTCGAGCTTTCTTT
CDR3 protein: CASSQDTRGARAFF

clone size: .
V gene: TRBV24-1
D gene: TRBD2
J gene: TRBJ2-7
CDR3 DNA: TGTGCCACGAGAGGCGGGAGCTCCTACGAGCAGTACTTC
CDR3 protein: CATRGGSSYEQYF

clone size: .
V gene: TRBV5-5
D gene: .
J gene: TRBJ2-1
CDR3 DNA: TGTGCCAGCAGCCAGGACGGACTCCCCTACAATGAGCAGTTCTTC
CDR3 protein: CASSQDGLPYNEQFF

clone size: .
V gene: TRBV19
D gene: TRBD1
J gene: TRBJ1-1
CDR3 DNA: TGTGCCAGTAGTAGGTGGACAGGGGGCCCTGAAGCTTTCTTT
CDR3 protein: CASSRWTGGPEAFF

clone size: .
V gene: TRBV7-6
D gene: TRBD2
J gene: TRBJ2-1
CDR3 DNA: TGTGCCAGCAGCTTACGTGGGAGCGGGGGGGCTTCCTACAATGAGCAGTTCTTC
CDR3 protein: CASSLRGSGGASYNEQFF

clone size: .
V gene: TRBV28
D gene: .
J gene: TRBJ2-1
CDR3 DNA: TGTGCCAGCTTAGGGGTTCGTGAGCAGTTCTTC
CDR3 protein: CASLGVREQFF

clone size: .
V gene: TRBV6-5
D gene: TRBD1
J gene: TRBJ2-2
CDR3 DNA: TGTGCCAGCAAAGGGACAGGGGGCACCGGGGAGCTGTTTTTT
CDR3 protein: CASKGTGGTGELFF

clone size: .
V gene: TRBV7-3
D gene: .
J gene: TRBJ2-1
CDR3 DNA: TGTGCCAGCAGCCCGGGGGCTAGCACCTCGTACAATGAGCAGTTCTTC
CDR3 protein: CASSPGASTSYNEQFF

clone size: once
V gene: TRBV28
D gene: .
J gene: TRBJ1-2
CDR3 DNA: TGTGCCAGCAGTTTAAATTTGGGACTAAATGGCTACACCTTC
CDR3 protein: CASSLNLGLNGYTF

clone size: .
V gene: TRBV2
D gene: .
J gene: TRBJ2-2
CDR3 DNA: TGTGCCAGCAGTGAGCCGGGGAAGAACACCGGGGAGCTGTTTTTT
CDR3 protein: CASSEPGKNTGELFF

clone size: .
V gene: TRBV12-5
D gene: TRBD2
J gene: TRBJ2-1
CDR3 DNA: TGTGCTAGTGGTTTGGGGGAGGGCTACAATGAGCAGTTCTTC
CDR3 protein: CASGLGEGYNEQFF

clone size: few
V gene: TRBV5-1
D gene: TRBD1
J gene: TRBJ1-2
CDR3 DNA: TGCGCCAGCAGCCCGGGGACAGGGAGGGACTATGGCTACACCTTC
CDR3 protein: CASSPGTGRDYGYTF

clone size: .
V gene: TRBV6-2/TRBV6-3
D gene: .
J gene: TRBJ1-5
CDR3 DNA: TGTGCCAGCAGTCCCGACAGCTTTAAGCCCCAGCATTTT
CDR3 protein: CASSPDSFKPQHF

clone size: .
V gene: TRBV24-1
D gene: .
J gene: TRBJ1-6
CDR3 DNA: TGTGCCACCAGTGATGGTTCCTATAATTCACCCCTCCACTTT
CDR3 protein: CATSDGSYNSPLHF

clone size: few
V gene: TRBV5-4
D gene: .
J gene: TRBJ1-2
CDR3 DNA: TGTGCCAGCAGCTTGGCGGCCGCTACTCCCTATGGCTACACCTTC
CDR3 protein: CASSLAAATPYGYTF

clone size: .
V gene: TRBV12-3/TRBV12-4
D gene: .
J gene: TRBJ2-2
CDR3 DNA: TGTGCCAGCAGTCCATACACCGGGGAGCTGTTTTTT
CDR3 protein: CASSPYTGELFF

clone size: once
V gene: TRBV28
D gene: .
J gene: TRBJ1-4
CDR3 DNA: TGTGCCAGCAGTTTACCCCCGGGAGGGTCGGAAGAAAAACTGTTTTTT
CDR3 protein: CASSLPPGGSEEKLFF

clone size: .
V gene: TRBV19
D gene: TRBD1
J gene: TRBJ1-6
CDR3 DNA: TGTGCCAGTAGTATGCGAGACAGGGATGATTCACCCCTCCACTTT
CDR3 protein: CASSMRDRDDSPLHF

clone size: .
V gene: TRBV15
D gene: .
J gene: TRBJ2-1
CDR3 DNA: TGTGCCACCAGCAGAGATCGCGGGTTTTCATTTTACAATGAGCAGTTCTTC
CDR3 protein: CATSRDRGFSFYNEQFF

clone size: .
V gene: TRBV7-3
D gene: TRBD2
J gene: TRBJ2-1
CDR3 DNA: TGTGCCAGCAGCCGGACTAGCGGGAGGGGGAATGAGCAGTTCTTC
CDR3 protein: CASSRTSGRGNEQFF

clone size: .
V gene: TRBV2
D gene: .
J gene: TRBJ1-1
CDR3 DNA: TGTGCCAGCAGTCGACAGAACACTGAAGCTTTCTTT
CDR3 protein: CASSRQNTEAFF

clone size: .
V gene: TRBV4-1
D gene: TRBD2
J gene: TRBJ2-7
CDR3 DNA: TGCGCCAGCAGCCAAGATAACATAGCGGGGGGGCCCTTTTACGAGCAGTACTTC
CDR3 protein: CASSQDNIAGGPFYEQYF

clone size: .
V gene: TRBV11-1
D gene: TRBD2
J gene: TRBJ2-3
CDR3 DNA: TGTGCCAGCAGCCGACTACTAGCGGGCACAGATACGCAGTATTTT
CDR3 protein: CASSRLLAGTDTQYF

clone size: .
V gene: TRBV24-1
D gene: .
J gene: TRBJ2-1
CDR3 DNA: TGTGCCACCAGTGATTTAGGGACCAAAAGCTCCTACAATGAGCAGTTCTTC
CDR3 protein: CATSDLGTKSSYNEQFF

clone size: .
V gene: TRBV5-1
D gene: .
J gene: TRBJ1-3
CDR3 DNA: TGCGCCAGCAGCTTGGGGGGCACGCGTCTCGGGAACACCATATATTTT
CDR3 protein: CASSLGGTRLGNTIYF

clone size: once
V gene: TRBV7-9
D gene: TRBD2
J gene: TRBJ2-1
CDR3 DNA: TGTGCCAGCAGCTTAACTAGCGGGAGAAAATCCAATGAGCAGTTCTTC
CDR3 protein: CASSLTSGRKSNEQFF

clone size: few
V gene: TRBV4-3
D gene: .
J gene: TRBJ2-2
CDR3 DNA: TGCGCCAGCAGCCAAGATCGGCAGGAGTATACCGGGGAGCTGTTTTTT
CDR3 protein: CASSQDRQEYTGELFF

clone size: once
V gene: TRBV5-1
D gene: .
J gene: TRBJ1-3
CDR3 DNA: TGCGCCAGCAGCCTGACAGGAGACGTTGGAAACACCATATATTTT
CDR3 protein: CASSLTGDVGNTIYF

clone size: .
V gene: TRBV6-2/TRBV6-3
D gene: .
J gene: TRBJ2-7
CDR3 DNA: TGTGCCAGCAGTTCCACAGCGACTTACGAGCAGTACTTC
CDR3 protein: CASSSTATYEQYF

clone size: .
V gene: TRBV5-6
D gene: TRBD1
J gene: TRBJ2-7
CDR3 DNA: TGTGCCAGCACCCCAGGGGGCCATTCAGTCGGCGAGCAGTACTTC
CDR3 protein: CASTPGGHSVGEQYF

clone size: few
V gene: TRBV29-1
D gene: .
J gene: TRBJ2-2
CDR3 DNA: TGCAGCGTTGTTTGGGGCCTCAATACCGGGGAGCTGTTTTTT
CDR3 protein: CSVVWGLNTGELFF

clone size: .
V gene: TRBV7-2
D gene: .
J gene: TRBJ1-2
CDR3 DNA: TGTGCCAGCAGCTTACGGGGTTTCTATGGCTACACCTTC
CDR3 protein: CASSLRGFYGYTF

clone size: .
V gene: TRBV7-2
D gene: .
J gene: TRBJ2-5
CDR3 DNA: TGTGCCAGCAGCTTAGTAGTAGGGGGAAATCACGAGACCCAGTACTTC
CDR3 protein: CASSLVVGGNHETQYF

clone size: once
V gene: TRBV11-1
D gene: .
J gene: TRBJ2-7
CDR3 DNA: TGTGCCAGCAGCTTAGGCTGGGTTGGCGAGCAGTACTTC
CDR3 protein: CASSLGWVGEQYF

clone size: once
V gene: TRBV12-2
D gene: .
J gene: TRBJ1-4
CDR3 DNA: TGTGCAAGTCGCTCACTAACCCCCCCGTGGAGTGACCGAAAGAAACTGTTTTTT
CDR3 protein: CASRSLTPPWSDRKKLFF

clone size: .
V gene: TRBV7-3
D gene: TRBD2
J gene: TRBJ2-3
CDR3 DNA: TGTGCCAGCAGCTTAAGACTAGCGGGCGCTAGCACAGATACGCAGTATTTT
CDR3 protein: CASSLRLAGASTDTQYF

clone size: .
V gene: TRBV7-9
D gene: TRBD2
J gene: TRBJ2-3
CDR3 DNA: TGTGCCAGCAGCACGCCCCGCGGGACTAGCGTAAGCACAGATACGCAGTATTTT
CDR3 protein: CASSTPRGTSVSTDTQYF

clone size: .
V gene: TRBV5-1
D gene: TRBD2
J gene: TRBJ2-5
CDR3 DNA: TGCGCCAGCCATAGCGGGGCGGGACGAGAGACCCAGTACTTC
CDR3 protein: CASHSGAGRETQYF

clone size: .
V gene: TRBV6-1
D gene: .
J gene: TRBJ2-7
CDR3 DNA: TGTGCCTTAGGGACATCGAGCTCCTACGAGCAGTACTTC
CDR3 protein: CALGTSSSYEQYF

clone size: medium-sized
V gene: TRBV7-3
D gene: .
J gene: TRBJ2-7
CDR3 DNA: TGTGCCAGCAGCTCCCTTAGTGGTCCCTACGAGCAGTACTTC
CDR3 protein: CASSSLSGPYEQYF

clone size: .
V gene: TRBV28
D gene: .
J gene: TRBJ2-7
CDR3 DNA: TGTGCCAGCACCACAAGACAGGGACTAGGGGACGAGCAGTACTTC
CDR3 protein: CASTTRQGLGDEQYF

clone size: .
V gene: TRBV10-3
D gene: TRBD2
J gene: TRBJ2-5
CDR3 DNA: TGTGCCATCAGTCCCGGACTAGCGGGGCAAGAGACCCAGTACTTC
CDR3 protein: CAISPGLAGQETQYF

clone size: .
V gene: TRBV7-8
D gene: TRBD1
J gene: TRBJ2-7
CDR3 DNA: TGTGCCAGCAGCTTACAGGGGGCATCCTACGAGCAGTACTTC
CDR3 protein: CASSLQGASYEQYF

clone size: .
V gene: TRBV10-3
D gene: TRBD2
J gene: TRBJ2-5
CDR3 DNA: TGTGCCATCGCCGGGACTAGCGGAATGCAAGAGACCCAGTACTTC
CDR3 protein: CAIAGTSGMQETQYF

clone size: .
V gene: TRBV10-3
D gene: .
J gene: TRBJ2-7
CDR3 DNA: TGTGCCATCAGTGAGGGCAGCGGCAAGCCCTACGAGCAGTACTTC
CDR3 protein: CAISEGSGKPYEQYF